Listed below are T cell receptor beta chains from one sample, sequenced in a study of blood T cell repertoires in COVID-19. Some clones are missing from TCRdb's copy, which holds only in-frame ones; the method was immunoSEQ multiplex PCR. The table records approximately 79,000 clones, around 80% of them present only once. The sequencing input was peripheral blood. Every receptor here comes from a man aged 45-60 years with COVID-19, enrolled during active disease. The CDR3 runs from the conserved cysteine through the conserved F or W. A D gene is named only where the DNA matches it firmly. The size of a clone is reported for some rows only, either as once, few or many, or as a class for expanded clones.

D | J | size | V | CDR3 | DNA
TRBD1 | TRBJ2-3 | NA | TRBV10-3 | CAIRGQASTDTQYF | TGTGCCATCAGGGGACAGGCTAGCACAGATACGCAGTATTTT
NA | TRBJ2-5 | NA | TRBV7-3 | CASSAGPYQETQYF | TGTGCCAGCAGCGCGGGACCGTACCAAGAGACCCAGTACTTC
NA | TRBJ2-7 | NA | TRBV9 | CASSVGLAREQYF | TGTGCCAGCAGCGTAGGTTTAGCGCGCGAGCAGTACTTC
TRBD1 | TRBJ2-5 | NA | TRBV7-2 | CASSLESVRGETQYF | TGTGCCAGCAGCTTAGAATCAGTCAGGGGGGAGACCCAGTACTTC
TRBD1 | TRBJ2-3 | NA | TRBV9 | CASSASGQSFTDTQYF | TGTGCCAGCAGCGCCTCGGGACAGTCATTCACAGATACGCAGTATTTT
NA | TRBJ1-1 | once | TRBV3-1/TRBV3-2 | CASSQGRGAARFVFF | TGTGCCAGCAGCCAAGGTCGGGGGGCAGCGCGGTTTGTTTTCTTT
NA | TRBJ2-2 | NA | TRBV5-1 | CASSPEDMGELFF | TGCGCCAGCAGCCCCGAGGATATGGGGGAGCTGTTTTTT
NA | TRBJ2-6 | NA | TRBV27 | CASSQSGANVLTF | TGTGCCAGCAGTCAATCCGGGGCCAACGTCCTGACTTTC
TRBD1 | TRBJ2-5 | NA | TRBV9 | CASSDSGTEETQYF | TGTGCCAGCAGCGATTCCGGGACAGAAGAGACCCAGTACTTC
TRBD2 | TRBJ2-1 | NA | TRBV28 | CASSLAGGSYNEQFF | TGTGCCAGCAGTTTAGCGGGAGGATCCTACAATGAGCAGTTCTTC
NA | TRBJ1-4 | NA | TRBV4-3 | CASSQVRGSREKLFF | TGCGCCAGCAGCCAAGTAAGAGGAAGCCGCGAAAAACTGTTTTTT
NA | TRBJ1-1 | NA | TRBV29-1 | CSAKSTQTLNTEAFF | TGCAGCGCTAAATCAACTCAGACACTGAACACTGAAGCTTTCTTT
NA | TRBJ2-5 | NA | TRBV11-2 | CASSLGVWDNQETQYF | TGTGCCAGCAGCTTAGGGGTGTGGGACAACCAAGAGACCCAGTACTTC
NA | TRBJ2-1 | NA | TRBV3-1/TRBV3-2 | CASSPQQEGYNEQFF | TGTGCCAGCAGCCCCCAGCAGGAGGGATATAATGAGCAGTTCTTC
TRBD1 | TRBJ2-1 | NA | TRBV9 | CASSVVQGGTYNEQFF | TGTGCCAGCAGCGTAGTACAGGGGGGAACCTACAATGAGCAGTTCTTC
NA | TRBJ2-7 | few | TRBV9 | CASSVDSSYEQYF | TGTGCCAGCAGCGTCGACAGCTCCTACGAGCAGTACTTC
NA | TRBJ2-2 | NA | TRBV30 | CACPSWGLNTGELFF | TGTGCCTGTCCCTCCTGGGGACTCAACACCGGGGAGCTGTTTTTT
NA | TRBJ1-5 | NA | TRBV6-6 | CASSYIGDQPQHF | TGTGCCAGCAGTTACATCGGGGATCAGCCCCAGCATTTT
TRBD2 | TRBJ2-2 | NA | TRBV10-3 | CAIGSGRHTGELFF | TGTGCCATCGGCTCCGGGAGGCACACCGGGGAGCTGTTTTTT
TRBD1 | TRBJ2-5 | NA | TRBV28 | CASSFFGTGGLETQYF | TGTGCCAGCAGTTTCTTTGGGACAGGGGGCTTGGAGACCCAGTACTTC